This T cell receptor beta chain was sequenced for a study of T cells in Graves' hyperthyroidism and ophthalmopathy. Authors of the study amplified TCR beta CDR3 regions from RNA transcripts. HTBI primers were used for first-round RT-PCR of the TCR CDR3. TCRdb processed the multiplex PCR reads anew with MiXCR; each CDR3 protein has one entry. Here the sample spans under 450,000 distinct CDR3 sequences, 15% to 19% being singletons. This clonotype was counted at least ten times. Between the trimmed V and J ends, which lost 5 bases and 0 bases, there was a span of 17 bases. The CDR3 contains 17 residues. CDR1 and CDR2 from the germline V gene are SGHAT and FQNNGV. Those with hyperthyroidism were 18 to 65 years old, newly diagnosed, and ill for under 2 months. Clinical symptoms, serum thyroxine and TRAb, thyroid ultrasound and orbital computed tomography were used for the diagnoses.

Sequencing input: blood. The TCR sequence derives from a woman between 18 and 29 years old with Graves' hyperthyroidism. This sequence joins TRBV11-2 and TRBJ2-1; D unresolved. The CDR3 region is CASSPQRASSSYNEQFF. For the CDR3, the DNA is TGTGCCAGCAGCCCTCAGAGAGCTTCCAGCTCCTACAATGAGCAGTTCTTC.